This TCR beta chain stems from a study of early T cells in non-severe SARS-CoV-2 infection. Study-wide background: The authors sequenced bulk RNA from unsorted whole blood, leaving chains unpaired. Study-level findings and limits: Lookups in VDJdb leaned toward anti-spike CD8 responses and missed private and CD4 specificities.

There are many counts of this clonotype. Its matching antigen is unknown. V was clipped by 2 bases and J by 5 bases, with 29 bases between them. Germline-derived CDR1 and CDR2 are SGHRS and YFSETQ. The CDR3 sequence is 19 residues long. Individually, cDNA molecules had unique molecular identifiers attached to them. From the 5' RACE reads, TCRdb called clonotypes with MiXCR, one entry per CDR3 protein. The sample has more than 95,000 distinct CDR3 sequences, about 15% seen once; the top ten hold 20% to 25%. Sequencing input: whole blood. The chain uses TRBV5-1 and TRBJ2-7; no firm D call. The source of this sequence is an adult who was a healthcare worker with PCR-confirmed SARS-CoV-2 infection or an uninfected control (not recorded which). The CDR3 spells CASSFGIRRTVPNFDEQYF. CDR3 coding DNA: TGCGCCAGCAGCTTTGGGATCAGACGGACGGTTCCGAACTTCGACGAGCAGTACTTC.